Below are 21 T cell receptor beta chains sequenced from a single sample in a study of T cell repertoires in cytomegalovirus infection. A single record per CDR3 protein comes from TCRdb applying MiXCR to the reads. The sample shows approximately 100,000 distinct CDR3 sequences, roughly two fifths of them seen only once. The antigens of these receptors remain unknown. This material consisted of CD8+ T cells from cultured PBMCs, taken from culture after CMV antigen stimulation. The receptor set was obtained from a human donor in good health (CMV status not recorded). Some clones in this sample may be carry-over from other donors' samples.

Only a few counts were recorded for this clonotype. This chain links TRBV7-6 with TRBJ2-5, with 8 bases fitting TRBD2. This CDR3 has 16 amino acids. V shed 2 bases and J 5 bases; nucleotides not matched to a gene: 10. The germline V gene encodes CDR1 SGHVS and CDR2 FNYEAQ. The CDR3 is CASSLPPGLVLETQYF. The CDR3 coding sequence is TGTGCCAGCAGCTTACCTCCGGGACTAGTTTTGGAGACCCAGTACTTC.

This chain links TRBV4-2 with TRBJ2-7, with 9 bases matching TRBD1. Germline trimming cut 0 bases from V and 3 bases from J; bases unmatched to any gene: 3. This CDR3 has 15 residues. Germline V gene sequence: CDR1 LGHNA, CDR2 YNFKEQ. This CDR3 reads CASSQETGGVYEQYF. The CDR3, as DNA: TGTGCCAGCAGCCAAGAGACAGGGGGAGTCTACGAGCAGTACTTC.

As DNA, the CDR3 is TGTGCCAGCAGTGAAATCCCCGGGACTACGTCCATAGAGACCCAGTACTTC. It codes for CASSEIPGTTSIETQYF. This chain joins TRBV2 and TRBJ2-5; 7 nucleotides line up with TRBD2. Trimming removed 2 bases from V and 4 bases from J; junction bases left unmatched: 13. From germline, CDR1 is SNHLY and CDR2 FYNNEI. This CDR3 has 17 amino acids.

The rearrangement links TRBV6-5 to TRBJ2-7, with D maybe TRBD2 (5 bases). Germline V lookup: CDR1 MNHEY, CDR2 SVGAGI. This CDR3 comprises 13 residues. Trimming took off 0 bases at V and 5 bases at J, with 8 bases between the two ends. The DNA of the CDR3 is TGTGCCAGCAGTTACTCAGACGGGAACGAGCAGTACTTC. Translated: CASSYSDGNEQYF.

This clonotype has at least ten counts. The rearrangement uses TRBV7-8 and TRBJ1-2; no reliable D call. Trimming took off 1 base at V and 4 bases at J, with 10 bases between the two ends. The CDR3 consists of 14 residues. Germline CDR1 is SGHVS and CDR2 is FQNEAQ. The CDR3 DNA reads as TGTGCCAGCAGCTTAGGAACAGAGATCTATGGCTACACCTTC. Translation gives CASSLGTEIYGYTF.

CDR3 in amino acids: CASSGGQANYGYTF. CDR3 in DNA: TGTGCCAGCAGTGGGGGACAGGCTAACTATGGCTACACCTTC. This chain uses TRBV2 with TRBJ1-2; 8 bases agree with TRBD1. The V gene end was trimmed by 4 bases and the J gene end by 0 bases; junction bases not matched to a gene: 1. Germline V gene data show CDR1 as SNHLY and CDR2 as FYNNEI. This CDR3 has 14 residues.

The chain recombines TRBV12-3 or TRBV12-4 with TRBJ1-4, with no clear D. This CDR3 spans 17 amino acids. Trimming pared 6 bases from V and 5 bases from J, leaving 22 bases between. CDR3 coding DNA: TGTGCCAGCAGGCCCACGGCAGGCACGGTCTCAAATGAAAAACTGTTTTTT. Translating gives CASRPTAGTVSNEKLFF.

The chain is built from TRBV7-8 and TRBJ2-1; TRBD1 agrees at 12 bases. This CDR3 has 16 residues. The germline gives CDR1 SGHVS, CDR2 FQNEAQ. The ends lost 5 bases at V and 8 bases at J; junction bases unmatched: 10. The CDR3 DNA is TGTGCCAGCAGCACACCCGGGACAGGGGGCTTTTATGAGCAGTTCTTC. Its translation: CASSTPGTGGFYEQFF.

This sequence joins TRBV5-6 and TRBJ2-1; the D is unclear. Per germline, CDR1 SGHDT and CDR2 YYEEEE. This CDR3 is 13 amino acids long. V was cut by 6 bases and J by 2 bases, with 9 bases left in between. CDR3 coding DNA: TGTGCCAGCACCTGCCCCCCCTACAATGAGCAGTTCTTC. This translates into CASTCPPYNEQFF.

Concerning this clonotype: A read error may be the cause here, since a much bigger clone is one base away. The chain's CDR3 is CASNLWTSGGEQFF. The CDR3 DNA reads as TGTGCCAGCAACTTATGGACTAGCGGGGGCGAGCAGTTCTTC. The rearrangement links TRBV7-2 to TRBJ2-1; 13 bases match TRBD2. CDR3 size: 14 residues. CDR1 SGHTA and CDR2 FQGNSA come from the germline V gene.

This clonotype was seen repeatedly, ten times or more. The chain combines TRBV4-1 with TRBJ1-1; 7 bases are a match to TRBD1. The CDR3 runs to 15 residues. CDR1 and CDR2 from the germline V gene are MGHRA and YSYEKL. J gave up 3 bases and V 1 base, and 5 bases lay outside the gene matches. CDR3 nucleotides: TGCGCCAGCAGCCAAGGAATAGGGGGCTACACTGAAGCTTTCTTT. Its translation is CASSQGIGGYTEAFF.

Points on this clonotype: It may be a read error: a sequence one base away is much more abundant. The CDR3 protein is CASTFGGPADTQYF. The DNA for the CDR3 is TGTGCCAGCACCTTTGGGGGGCCCGCAGATACGCAGTATTTT. This sequence joins TRBV7-6 and TRBJ2-3; D tentatively fits TRBD1 or TRBD2 (6 bases each). The CDR3 length is 14 residues. The V end lost 7 bases, the J end lost 4 bases, and 15 bases lay between the germline ends. CDR1 and CDR2 from the germline V gene are SGHVS and FNYEAQ.

This clonotype was counted a few times. This rearrangement joins TRBV7-6 to TRBJ2-2; TRBD2 aligns across 9 bases. Germline-derived CDR1 and CDR2 are SGHVS and FNYEAQ. CDR3 size: 16 residues. Trimming took 5 bases from V and 6 from J; bases not matched to a gene: 10. The DNA of the CDR3 is TGTGCCAGCAGCCCTCAGACTAGCGGCTCTCCCGGGGAGCTGTTTTTT. Its translation: CASSPQTSGSPGELFF.

J is TRBJ2-1 and V is TRBV20-1; perhaps TRBD1 as D (5 bases). The CDR3 loop spans 13 amino acids. Germline CDR1 reads DFQATT; CDR2 reads SNEGSKA (reference sequence). Trimming removed 6 bases from V and 5 bases from J, with 14 bases in between. The CDR3 DNA reads TGCAGTGCCAAGGGGCTATTGGACAATGAGCAGTTCTTC. Amino acid sequence: CSAKGLLDNEQFF.

The chain recombines TRBV7-6 with TRBJ2-5; D gene uncertain. Between the trimmed V and J ends, which lost 3 bases and 4 bases, there was a span of 15 bases. CDR1 SGHVS and CDR2 FNYEAQ come from the germline V gene. CDR3 length equals 15 residues. CDR3: CASSFRLKDGETQYF. The CDR3 bases are TGTGCCAGCAGCTTTCGACTGAAAGACGGAGAGACCCAGTACTTC.

The table lists this clonotype with many counts. The chain uses TRBV15 and TRBJ2-7; 7 bases are shared with TRBD1. This CDR3 has 16 amino acids. After removal of 5 bases from V and 7 bases from J, the junction contained 17 bases not matched to a gene. Germline CDR1 LNHNV, CDR2 YYDKDF (reference sequence). CDR3 nucleotides: TGTGCCACCAGCCCTGAACAACAGGGGCTCCTAGGAGAGCAGTACTTC. Translation gives CATSPEQQGLLGEQYF. Variable domain in full (rest from reference TRBV15 and TRBJ2-7): DAMVIQNPRYQVTQFGKPVTLSCSQTLNHNVMYWYQQKSSQAPKLLFHYYDKDFNNEADTPDNFQSRRPNTSFCFLDIRSPGLGDTAMYLCATSPEQQGLLGEQYFGPGTRLTVT.

This rearrangement joins TRBV12-5 to TRBJ1-1, with D perhaps TRBD1 (5 bases). V lost 4 bases, J lost 1 base, and 10 bases lay in between. This CDR3 comprises 14 residues. Looked up from germline, CDR1 is LGHNT and CDR2 is FRNRAP. The CDR3 region has the DNA TGTGCTAGTGGTTCGGACAACGGGAACACTGAAGCTTTCTTT. Translated, it gives CASGSDNGNTEAFF.

The rearrangement uses TRBV7-8 and TRBJ2-7, with D maybe TRBD2 (5 bases). The V gene lost 5 bases and the J gene lost 5 bases, with 13 bases spanning the gap. The germline CDR1 and CDR2 sequences are SGHVS and FQNEAQ. This CDR3 has 13 residues. Here the CDR3 reads CASSPAGVHEQYF. The CDR3 nucleotides are TGTGCCAGCAGCCCCGCCGGGGTCCACGAGCAGTACTTC.

The sample holds a few counts of this clonotype. The chain has TRBV10-3 and TRBJ2-7; D possibly corresponds to TRBD2 (6 bases). There are 15 residues in the CDR3. Trimming removed 3 bases at V and 4 bases at J, with 16 bases between. The germline gives CDR1 ENHRY, CDR2 SYGVKD. DNA for the CDR3: TGTGCCATCAGTGAAGTGGGACTTTCCATGTACGAGCAGTACTTC. It encodes CAISEVGLSMYEQYF.

The chain is built from TRBV19 and TRBJ1-4; D is unclear. Deletions cut 6 bases from V and 7 bases from J, with 12 bases between. CDR1 is LNHDA, CDR2 SQIVND, per germline (reference sequence). This CDR3 has 13 residues. This CDR3 is CASRYKAAEKLFF. The CDR3 bases are TGTGCCAGTAGGTACAAGGCAGCTGAAAAACTGTTTTTT. The whole variable domain, remainder taken from reference TRBV19 and TRBJ1-4, is DGGITQSPKYLFRKEGQNVTLSCEQNLNHDAMYWYRQDPGQGLRLIYYSQIVNDFQKGDIAEGYSVSREKKESFPLTVTSAQKNPTAFYLCASRYKAAEKLFFGSGTQLSVL.

The genes are TRBV5-4 and TRBJ2-1; D may be TRBD1 (6 bases). This CDR3 spans 15 amino acids. V was cut by 4 bases and J by 0 bases, with 11 bases left in between. Germline CDR1 is SGHNT and CDR2 is YYREEE (reference sequence). CDR3 protein: CASSKTGSSYNEQFF. The CDR3 DNA follows: TGTGCCAGCAGCAAGACAGGAAGCTCCTACAATGAGCAGTTCTTC.